A selection of T cell receptor beta chains follows, all from one sample in a study of lung T cells in sarcoidosis with Löfgren's syndrome. TCRdb reprocessed the reads with MiXCR, giving one entry per CDR3 protein. This sample has tens of thousands of distinct CDR3 sequences, with about 20% found just once. Material: CD4+ T cells from PBMCs. Receptors were obtained from a human donor with sarcoidosis (Löfgren's syndrome or another form), or a control subject (not recorded which). Both conserved end residues are part of each CDR3. The D gene is left open where the match is weak. Clone size is not always given. Where it is, it says once, few, many or a class for expanded clones.

j_gene	abundance	v_gene	d_gene	CDR3aa	CDR3nt
TRBJ2-7	many	TRBV27	TRBD1	CASSPAPTGAYEQYF	TGTGCCAGCAGTCCCGCCCCGACAGGGGCCTACGAGCAGTACTTC
TRBJ1-1	many	TRBV10-2	.	CASRYRGDNTEAFF	TGCGCCAGCAGATATCGAGGGGATAACACTGAAGCTTTCTTT
TRBJ2-3	.	TRBV5-4	TRBD2	CASSLEAGDLSTDTQYF	TGTGCCAGCAGCTTGGAGGCGGGGGACCTCAGCACAGATACGCAGTATTTT
TRBJ2-1	.	TRBV7-9	TRBD1	CASSLLTGEGEQFF	TGTGCCAGCAGCTTACTGACAGGGGAAGGTGAGCAGTTCTTC
TRBJ2-1	many	TRBV28	TRBD2	CASSFGGRGSYNEQFF	TGTGCCAGCAGTTTTGGGGGGAGGGGTTCCTACAATGAGCAGTTCTTC
TRBJ2-3	many	TRBV6-1	.	CASSTAPEGDTQYF	TGTGCCAGCAGTACTGCCCCTGAAGGAGATACGCAGTATTTT
TRBJ2-5	many	TRBV7-2	.	CASSPSQPEETQYF	TGTGCCAGCAGCCCTAGTCAACCGGAAGAGACCCAGTACTTC
TRBJ2-2	many	TRBV27	.	CASSLGGTNTGELFF	TGTGCCAGCAGTTTGGGGGGCACCAACACCGGGGAGCTGTTTTTT
TRBJ2-1	many	TRBV20-1	.	CSPVYNEQFF	TGCAGTCCTGTCTACAATGAGCAGTTCTTC
TRBJ2-7	medium-sized	TRBV7-8	.	CASSLAGFQGEQYF	TGTGCCAGCAGCTTAGCAGGGTTTCAAGGCGAGCAGTACTTC